This T cell receptor (beta chain) was sequenced for a study of beta chain features in type 1 diabetes. Study-level findings and limits: High-TCR-expressing cells could be over-represented by cDNA sequencing.

Unmatched junction bases numbered 3, after V lost 5 bases and J lost 2 bases. The CDR3 covers 15 residues. Germline CDR1 reads MNHEY; CDR2 reads SVGAGI. This clone came up a few times. Its antigen is unidentified. The isolated RNA, all of it, was reverse transcribed, so expressed TCRB transcripts were what got sequenced. Assay: immunoSEQ multiplex PCR; the TCRdb copy retains only in-frame clones and omits some. The sample has 120,000 to 150,000 clones, 8% to 13% seen once. The receptor's source is a man aged 18 to 29 in good health. Sequencing was done on a sample of naive CD4+ T cells from blood. The chain has TRBV6-5 and TRBJ2-2, with 9 bases matching TRBD1. DNA for the CDR3: TGTGCCAGCAGTCGACAGGGGGGAAACACCGGGGAGCTGTTTTTT. Protein: CASSRQGGNTGELFF.